Following are 20 T cell receptor beta chains from one sample sequenced in a study of control samples from healthy donors and cancer patients. Sequencing used immunoSEQ multiplex PCR; TCRdb keeps in-frame clones, though not all of them. The profile shows roughly 9,200 clones, more than 85% of them singletons. Sample: PBMCs. The receptors shown here come from a man in his 60s with colorectal cancer.

This clone occurred once. The V call is TRBV2, the J call TRBJ1-6; D is ambiguous. This CDR3 is built from 14 residues. V lost 5 bases to trimming and J lost 10 bases, with 15 bases between them. Germline CDR1 and CDR2: SNHLY and FYNNEI. The CDR3 DNA reads as TGTGCCAGCAGTCGGCAGTCTTTCGGGTCACCCCTCCACTTT. Its translation: CASSRQSFGSPLHF.

The chain uses TRBV5-4 and TRBJ2-3; D possibly uses TRBD1 or TRBD2 (5 bases each). There are 15 residues in the CDR3. With 4 bases removed from V and 4 bases from J, the gap between germline ends came to 16 bases. Per the germline V gene, CDR1 is SGHNT and CDR2 is YYREEE (reference sequence). The CDR3 region has the DNA TGTGCCAGCAGCCAGGATACCTTGGGGGCAGATACGCAGTATTTT. It codes for CASSQDTLGADTQYF.

The sample holds one count of this clone. The chain carries TRBV7-8 and TRBJ2-1; D uncertain. V was cut by 5 bases and J by 10 bases, with 12 bases left in between. There are 12 residues in the CDR3. Looked up from germline, CDR1 is SGHVS and CDR2 is FQNEAQ. The CDR3 reads CASSIGSTEQFF. In DNA, the CDR3 is TGTGCCAGCAGCATCGGGTCAACCGAGCAGTTCTTC.

This sequence joins TRBV18 and TRBJ1-3; D unresolved. Germline V gene lookup returns CDR1 KGHSH and CDR2 LQKENI. V was shortened by 1 base and J by 3 bases, with 7 bases between the two germline ends. CDR3 size: 14 residues. CDR3 loop: CASSPQEGGNTIYF. The CDR3 DNA follows: TGTGCCAGCTCACCACAAGAAGGTGGAAACACCATATATTTT.

CDR3 sequence: CASSQDGGGGAGNTIYF. The CDR3 region has the DNA TGTGCCAGCAGCCAAGATGGAGGGGGAGGAGCTGGAAACACCATATATTTT. This chain links TRBV4-2 with TRBJ1-3; maybe TRBD1 (6 bases). CDR1 and CDR2 (germline): LGHNA, YNFKEQ. The ends were cut back, 0 bases at V and 2 bases at J, with 14 bases in the middle. This CDR3 contains 17 residues.

The V and J genes are TRBV5-4 and TRBJ1-1; D is uncertain. The CDR3 runs 14 residues. With 4 bases removed from V and 4 bases from J, the gap between germline ends came to 14 bases. Germline V CDR1 and CDR2: SGHNT, YYREEE (reference sequence). CDR3 sequence reads: CASSPWLRATEAFF. Here the CDR3 DNA reads TGTGCCAGCAGCCCATGGCTTAGGGCCACTGAAGCTTTCTTT.

About this clone itself: At one boundary the junction diverges from the germline segment, which might be a read error. This chain links TRBV19 with TRBJ2-7, with TRBD1 matching 8 bases. The V gene's germline CDR1 is LNHDA and CDR2 SQIVND (reference sequence). CDR3 length: 14 residues. CDR3 in amino acids: CATSGHRGVYEQYF. CDR3 DNA sequence: TGTGCCACTAGTGGGCACAGGGGGGTCTACGAGCAGTACTTC. Combining the CDR3 with reference TRBV19 and TRBJ2-7 gives the whole variable domain DGGITQSPKYLFRKEGQNVTLSCEQNLNHDAMYWYRQDPGQGLRLIYYSQIVNDFQKGDIAEGYSVSREKKESFPLTVTSAQKNPTAFYLCATSGHRGVYEQYFGPGTRLTVT.

The chain carries TRBV2 and TRBJ2-3; D call uncertain. The germline V gene encodes CDR1 SNHLY and CDR2 FYNNEI. The length of the CDR3 is 11 residues. The V end lost 1 base, the J end lost 5 bases, and 1 base lay between the germline ends. CDR3 DNA sequence: TGTGCCAGCAGTGAAGTAGATACGCAGTATTTT. Amino acids: CASSEVDTQYF.

The rearrangement uses TRBV19 and TRBJ1-5; 8 bases line up with TRBD1. Germline V gene lookup returns CDR1 LNHDA and CDR2 SQIVND (reference sequence). Trimming at V came to 4 bases and at J to 4 bases, leaving 15 bases not matched to a gene. The CDR3 has 18 amino acids. The CDR3 nucleotides read TGTGCCAGTAGTACCCCCCTGACAGGGGACTTACCTAATCAGCCCCAGCATTTT. As protein: CASSTPLTGDLPNQPQHF.

The chain joins TRBV5-1 to TRBJ1-2; 10 bases align to TRBD1. There are 14 residues in the CDR3. J was trimmed by 4 bases and V by 0 bases; bases with no gene match: 0. Germline CDR1 is SGHRS and CDR2 is YFSETQ. As DNA, the CDR3 is TGCGCCAGCAGCTTGGGGACAGGGGGCTATGGCTACACCTTC. It codes for CASSLGTGGYGYTF.

The chain recombines TRBV7-9 with TRBJ1-1; possibly TRBD1 for D (6 bases). CDR3 length equals 13 residues. Germline CDR1 is SEHNR and CDR2 is FQNEAQ (reference sequence). The V end was cut by 5 bases, the J end by 8 bases, with 15 bases between. CDR3 sequence: CASSRGGWSEAFF. The CDR3 coding sequence is TGTGCCAGCAGCAGGGGGGGTTGGTCAGAAGCTTTCTTT.

The chain carries TRBV28 and TRBJ1-2, with D uncertain. Trimming took off 5 bases at V and 5 bases at J, with 12 bases between the two ends. Germline V CDR1 and CDR2: MDHEN, SYDVKM. CDR3 length: 13 residues. The CDR3 region is CASSPGPIYGYTF. In DNA form, the CDR3 reads TGTGCCAGCAGTCCCGGACCGATTTATGGCTACACCTTC.

The V and J genes are TRBV7-2 and TRBJ2-5, with D unresolved. Looked up from germline, CDR1 is SGHTA and CDR2 is FQGNSA. This CDR3 is built from 14 residues. Trimming took off 3 bases at V and 4 bases at J, with 12 bases between the two ends. Here the CDR3 DNA reads TGTGCCAGCAGCTTCCTGCCGAGTTCAGAGACCCAGTACTTC. Protein sequence: CASSFLPSSETQYF.

The rearrangement links TRBV7-8 to TRBJ2-4; 7 bases map to TRBD1. J gave up 2 bases and V 6 bases, and 7 bases lay outside the gene matches. The germline V gene has CDR1 SGHVS and CDR2 FQNEAQ. CDR3 size: 15 residues. CDR3 amino acids: CASSWGRGTKNIQYF. In DNA, the CDR3 is TGTGCCAGCAGTTGGGGCAGGGGGACCAAAAACATTCAGTACTTC.

DNA of the CDR3: TGCAGGCATGCATGGGCAGGGGGCTACACCTTC. Translating it yields CRHAWAGGYTF. The chain recombines TRBV20-1 with TRBJ1-2, with D perhaps matching TRBD1 (5 bases). The germline V gene has CDR1 DFQATT and CDR2 SNEGSKA (reference sequence). This CDR3 has 11 residues.

This rearrangement joins TRBV4-1 to TRBJ1-2; weak D call: TRBD1 (6 bases). The germline V gene encodes CDR1 MGHRA and CDR2 YSYEKL. V dropped 7 bases and J dropped 4 bases, with 16 bases sitting between them. The CDR3 runs 14 residues. The CDR3 protein is CASTIQGSGYGYTF. DNA of the CDR3: TGCGCCAGCACGATTCAGGGGTCAGGCTATGGCTACACCTTC.

V usage is TRBV18 and J usage is TRBJ1-1; D is possibly TRBD1 (5 bases). Germline CDR1 is KGHSH and CDR2 is LQKENI. V shed 2 bases and J shed 0 bases, with 13 bases lying between them. This CDR3 spans 16 amino acids. CDR3 sequence reads: CASSPGAANLNTEAFF. Written as DNA, the CDR3 is TGTGCCAGCTCACCAGGGGCAGCAAACTTGAACACTGAAGCTTTCTTT.

This clone was counted a single time. This sequence joins TRBV4-1 and TRBJ2-2; 9 bases fit TRBD1. The V gene end was trimmed by 1 base and the J gene end by 4 bases; junction bases not matched to a gene: 7. This CDR3 comprises 17 residues. Germline V gives CDR1 MGHRA, CDR2 YSYEKL. The chain's CDR3 is CASSQVSQGAGTGELFF. In DNA, the CDR3 is TGCGCCAGCAGCCAAGTATCACAGGGGGCTGGCACCGGGGAGCTGTTTTTT.

The chain recombines TRBV6-2 or TRBV6-3 with TRBJ1-1; possible D gene TRBD1, 6 bases. This CDR3 has 14 amino acids. V gave up 2 bases and J gave up 7 bases, with 14 bases separating them. From germline, CDR1 is MNHEY and CDR2 SVGEGT. The CDR3 DNA is TGTGCCAGCAGTTACAACCCGGGGGCCGGTGAAGCTTTCTTT. It encodes CASSYNPGAGEAFF.

The V call is TRBV4-3, the J call TRBJ2-3; maybe TRBD2 (7 bases). The CDR3 has 16 amino acids. Deletions cut 2 bases from V and 4 bases from J, with 16 bases between. In germline, CDR1 is LGHNA, CDR2 YSLEER. CDR3 sequence reads: CASSQMGGQGPDTQYF. The CDR3 DNA reads TGCGCCAGCAGCCAAATGGGAGGGCAGGGGCCAGATACGCAGTATTTT.